Sequencing of this T cell receptor beta chain was carried out in a study of blood T cell repertoires in COVID-19 (dated by TCRdb to 2020 to 2021). For the study in its entirety: Collaborator samples came from the United States, Italy and Spain and covered acute and convalescent phases of COVID-19. The prospective study material was composed of cDNA or gDNA derived from T cells, B-cell-depleted T cells, or PBMCs. The dataset comprised deeply sampled blood TCRbeta repertoires from subjects exposed to, actively infected with, or recovered from COVID-19. A freely available public database, intended as a resource for researchers studying the immune response to SARS-CoV-2, is where the repertoires were released. Samples came from the ongoing ImmuneRACE study (first 160 participants) plus 1,254 subjects from 6 global collaborators. A de-identified subject ID, COVID-19 status, age in years and sex were almost always included in the sample metadata. Where HLA class I and class II types were available, the types were taken from metadata supplied by the sample provider, not from assay-based typing. Results the study describes overall, beyond this receptor: The quantity of clinical and demographic metadata differed by source and by participant and was supplied without curation.

Via the germline V gene, CDR1 is MNHEY and CDR2 SVGAGI. From cysteine to phenylalanine, the CDR3 is 12 amino acids long. CDR3 DNA only is kept here, 36 bases in frame from base 1. V loses 10 bases, J loses 6 bases, and the germline ends lie 15 bases apart. The collaborating institutions used their own protocols to collect whole blood in K2EDTA tubes. For TCRbeta analysis, collaborator samples were shipped as frozen whole blood, as isolated PBMCs, or as DNA extracted from either sample type. TCRbeta CDR3 regions were amplified from genomic DNA by means of the immunoSEQ Assay, a bias-controlled multiplex PCR. Per the authors' processing: The number of nucleated cells in each sample was estimated from the amplification of reference gene primers within the assay. To quantify the absolute abundance of each unique TCRbeta CDR3 rearrangement, sequence reads were collapsed and filtered. For each sample, productive Simpson clonality was calculated by taking the square root of Simpson's diversity index across productive rearrangements. TCRdb carries this immuneACCESS record with in-frame sequences only. Its versions omit some clonotypes, under half of them owing to an unresolved V gene in the studies checked, with the rest unexplained. V, J and clone size are taken as reported in that table, and D and trimming were inferred from the DNA itself. Within this sample are 30,000 or so clones, with 65% to 90% of them counted one time only. The ten largest clones represent more than 5.5% of the sample.

This clone has only one observation. Which antigen it targets is not known. Base-call qualities are not available, and no considerably larger clone is one nucleotide away. The sequence derives from a woman at least 80 years old with active or convalescent COVID-19. The sequencing sample was made of peripheral blood. The chain uses TRBV6-5 and TRBJ1-2, and possibly TRBD1, on 5 matching bases. At the DNA level, the sequence is TGTGCCACCACGGAGGGGCGGGATGGCTACACCTTC. It translates to CATTEGRDGYTF.